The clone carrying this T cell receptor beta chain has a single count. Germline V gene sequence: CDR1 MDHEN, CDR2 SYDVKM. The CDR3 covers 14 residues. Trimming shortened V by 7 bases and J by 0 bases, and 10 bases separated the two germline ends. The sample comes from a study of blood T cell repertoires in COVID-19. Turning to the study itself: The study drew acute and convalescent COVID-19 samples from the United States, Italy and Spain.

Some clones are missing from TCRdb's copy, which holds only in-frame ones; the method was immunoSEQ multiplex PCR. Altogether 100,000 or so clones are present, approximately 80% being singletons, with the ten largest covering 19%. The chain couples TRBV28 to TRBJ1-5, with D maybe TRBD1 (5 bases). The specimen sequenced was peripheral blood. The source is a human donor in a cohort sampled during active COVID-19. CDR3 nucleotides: TGTGCCAGCACCAGACAGAGTAGCAATCAGCCCCAGCATTTT. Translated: CASTRQSSNQPQHF.